This T cell receptor (beta chain) was identified during a study of blood T cell repertoires in COVID-19. Background on the study: The study drew acute and convalescent COVID-19 samples from the United States, Italy and Spain. Sample material is recorded as cDNA or gDNA derived from T cells, B-cell-depleted T cells, or PBMCs.

As handled by the study authors: Nucleated cell number was recorded as an estimate derived from reference gene primer amplification. TCRdb's table, derived via immunoSEQ multiplex PCR, lists solely in-frame clones and lacks some. V and J calls and clone size follow that table, whereas D and trimming were derived from the DNA. The data contain under 100,000 clones, roughly 82% of them seen just once; the ten biggest clones take up 15% to 20%. The germline gives CDR1 MNHEY, CDR2 SMNVEV (reference sequence). J gave up 4 bases and V 8 bases, and 6 bases lay outside the gene matches. This CDR3 is built from 14 residues.

This receptor was taken from a woman older than 75 with active or convalescent COVID-19. Sequencing was done on a sample of peripheral blood. This chain links TRBV27 with TRBJ1-4, with 8 bases that match TRBD1. The CDR3 loop reads CASGDRGNNEKLFF. CDR3 nucleotide sequence: TGTGCCAGCGGAGACAGGGGCAATAATGAAAAACTGTTTTTT.